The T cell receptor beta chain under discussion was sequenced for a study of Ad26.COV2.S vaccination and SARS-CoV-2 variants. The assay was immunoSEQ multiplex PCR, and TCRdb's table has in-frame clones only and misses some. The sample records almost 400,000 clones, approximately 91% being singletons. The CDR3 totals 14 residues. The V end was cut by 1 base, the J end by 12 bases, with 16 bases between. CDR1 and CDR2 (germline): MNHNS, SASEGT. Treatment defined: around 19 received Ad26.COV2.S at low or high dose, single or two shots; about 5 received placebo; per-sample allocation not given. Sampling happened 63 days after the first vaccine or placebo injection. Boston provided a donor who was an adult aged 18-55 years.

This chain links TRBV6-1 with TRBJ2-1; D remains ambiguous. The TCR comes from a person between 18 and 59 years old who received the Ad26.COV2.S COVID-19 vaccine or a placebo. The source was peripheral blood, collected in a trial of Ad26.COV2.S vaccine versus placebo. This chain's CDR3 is CASSEDNFRVAQFF. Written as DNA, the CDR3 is TGTGCCAGCAGTGAAGATAATTTCCGCGTAGCGCAGTTCTTC.